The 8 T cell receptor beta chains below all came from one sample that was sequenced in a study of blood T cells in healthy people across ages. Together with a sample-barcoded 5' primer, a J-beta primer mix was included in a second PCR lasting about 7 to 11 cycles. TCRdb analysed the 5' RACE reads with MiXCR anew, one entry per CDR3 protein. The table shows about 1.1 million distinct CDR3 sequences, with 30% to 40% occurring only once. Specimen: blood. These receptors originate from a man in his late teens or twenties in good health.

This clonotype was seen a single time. The CDR3 loop is CASSVGAGGGNEQFF. The CDR3 nucleotides read TGTGCCAGCAGCGTAGGAGCGGGGGGAGGCAATGAGCAGTTCTTC. The chain has TRBV9 and TRBJ2-1, with 9 positions matching TRBD2. CDR3 length: 15 residues. Germline V gene sequence: CDR1 SGDLS, CDR2 YYNGEE. V was clipped by 0 bases and J by 6 bases; unmatched bases: 4.

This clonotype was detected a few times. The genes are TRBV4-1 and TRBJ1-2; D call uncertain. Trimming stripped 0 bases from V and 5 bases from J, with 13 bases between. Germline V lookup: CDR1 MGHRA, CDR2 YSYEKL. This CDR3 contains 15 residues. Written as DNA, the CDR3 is TGCGCCAGCAGCCAAGATCAAGCGTCGCGATATGGCTACACCTTC. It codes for CASSQDQASRYGYTF.

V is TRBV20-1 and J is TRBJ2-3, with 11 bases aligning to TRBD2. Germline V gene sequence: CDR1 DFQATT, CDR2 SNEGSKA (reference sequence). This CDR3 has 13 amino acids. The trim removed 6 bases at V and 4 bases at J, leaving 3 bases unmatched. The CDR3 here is CSALTSGADTQYF. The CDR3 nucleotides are TGCAGTGCGTTGACTAGCGGGGCAGATACGCAGTATTTT.

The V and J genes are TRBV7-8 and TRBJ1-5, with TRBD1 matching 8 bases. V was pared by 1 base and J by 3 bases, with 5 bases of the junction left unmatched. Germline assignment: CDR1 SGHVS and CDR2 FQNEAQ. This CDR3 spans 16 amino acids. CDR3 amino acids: CASSLGNRGVNQPQHF. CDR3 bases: TGTGCCAGCAGCTTAGGGAACAGGGGGGTCAATCAGCCCCAGCATTTT.

The CDR3 is CSARDTWGSDTQYF. CDR3 nucleotide sequence: TGCAGTGCTAGAGATACCTGGGGATCAGATACGCAGTATTTT. The V call is TRBV20-1, the J call TRBJ2-3; D unresolved. The germline V and J ends were trimmed by 0 bases and 4 bases, with 11 bases remaining between them. This CDR3 is built from 14 residues. The germline V gene encodes CDR1 DFQATT and CDR2 SNEGSKA (reference sequence).

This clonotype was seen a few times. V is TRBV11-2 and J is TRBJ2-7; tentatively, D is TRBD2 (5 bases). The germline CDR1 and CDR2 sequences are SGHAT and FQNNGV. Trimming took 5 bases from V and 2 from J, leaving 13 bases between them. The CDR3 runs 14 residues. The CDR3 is CASSRERDTYEQYF. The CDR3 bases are TGTGCCAGCAGCCGCGAGAGGGATACCTACGAGCAGTACTTC.

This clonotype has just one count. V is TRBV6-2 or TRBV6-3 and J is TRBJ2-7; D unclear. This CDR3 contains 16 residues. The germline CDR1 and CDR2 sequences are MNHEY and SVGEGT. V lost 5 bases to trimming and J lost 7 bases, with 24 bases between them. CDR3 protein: CASSPIRQSLEDEQYF. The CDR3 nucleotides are TGTGCCAGCAGTCCCATTCGACAATCTTTAGAGGATGAGCAGTACTTC.

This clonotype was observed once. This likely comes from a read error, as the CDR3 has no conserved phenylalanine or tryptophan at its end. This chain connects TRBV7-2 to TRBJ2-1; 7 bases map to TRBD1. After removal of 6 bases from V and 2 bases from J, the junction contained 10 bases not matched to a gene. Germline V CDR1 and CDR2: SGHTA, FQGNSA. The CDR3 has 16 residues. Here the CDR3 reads CASRVASQGAYNEQFL. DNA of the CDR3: TGTGCCAGCAGGGTAGCCAGCCAGGGGGCCTACAATGAGCAGTTCTTA.